This TCR beta chain originates from a study of T cell changes during pregnancy in multiple sclerosis. TCRdb's copy holds only in-frame clones and misses some; the assay was immunoSEQ multiplex PCR. This table has 45,000 to 55,000 clones, around 94% appearing once. This clone was recorded once. The sample consisted of CD4+ T cells from peripheral blood mononuclear cells, taken in the second trimester of pregnancy. The TCR originated in a female donor in good health, enrolled as a control in a pregnancy study.

In DNA, the CDR3 is TGCGCCAGCAGCCAAGATTCAGGGGCGCACACTGAAGCTTTCTTT. Protein: CASSQDSGAHTEAFF. V and J are TRBV4-3 and TRBJ1-1, with D possibly matching TRBD1 (6 bases). Germline V gene sequence: CDR1 LGHNA, CDR2 YSLEER. The V end was cut by 0 bases, the J end by 3 bases, with 11 bases between. The CDR3 runs 15 residues.